These 5 T cell receptor beta chains were all obtained from the same sample, sequenced in a study of cytomegalovirus exposure and HLA in healthy donors. Clones were sequenced by immunoSEQ multiplex PCR, and TCRdb holds only the in-frame ones, with some missing. The table includes 130,000 to 150,000 clones, roughly 88% detected once. Sequences were obtained from PBMCs. The receptors originated from a woman younger than 35 in good health and CMV-seropositive.

This chain joins TRBV28 and TRBJ2-2; D gene uncertain. Germline assignment: CDR1 MDHEN and CDR2 SYDVKM. Between the trimmed V and J ends, which lost 7 bases and 4 bases, there was a span of 7 bases. The CDR3 length is 12 residues. CDR3 in DNA: TGTGCCAGCATCCCATCCACCGGGGAGCTGTTTTTT. It is translated as CASIPSTGELFF.

CDR3 in amino acids: CASSQGAGGRRNEKLFF. In DNA form, the CDR3 reads TGCGCCAGCAGCCAAGGGGCGGGAGGACGGAGAAATGAAAAACTGTTTTTT. The J gene is TRBJ1-4, the V gene TRBV4-1; D gene uncertain. Deletions cut 1 base from V and 5 bases from J, with 17 bases between. Germline lookup yields CDR1 MGHRA and CDR2 YSYEKL. This CDR3 is 17 amino acids long.

Of note for this clone: Additional DNA sequences in this sample encode the identical CDR3. The chain couples TRBV7-2 to TRBJ2-5, with D possibly matching TRBD2 (6 bases). Germline CDR1 is SGHTA and CDR2 is FQGNSA. This CDR3 region has 13 residues. V dropped 1 base and J dropped 5 bases, with 8 bases sitting between them. The CDR3 reads CASSLVGGETQYF. DNA of the CDR3: TGTGCCAGCAGCTTAGTGGGGGGTGAGACCCAGTACTTC.

The rearrangement uses TRBV4-1 and TRBJ1-6; the match to TRBD1 covers 8 bases. This CDR3 is built from 15 residues. J was trimmed by 7 bases and V by 4 bases; bases with no gene match: 6. Germline CDR1 is MGHRA and CDR2 is YSYEKL. The CDR3 sequence is CASSRGQGGNSPLHF. CDR3 coding DNA: TGCGCCAGCAGCCGAGGACAGGGAGGAAATTCACCCCTCCACTTT.

The chain joins TRBV18 to TRBJ2-2; D not certain. The CDR3 is 12 amino acids. The germline V and J ends were trimmed by 6 bases and 8 bases, with 10 bases remaining between them. Germline values: CDR1 KGHSH, CDR2 LQKENI. The CDR3 spells CASSVRGGELFF. CDR3 bases: TGTGCCAGCTCCGTTCGAGGTGGGGAGCTGTTTTTT.